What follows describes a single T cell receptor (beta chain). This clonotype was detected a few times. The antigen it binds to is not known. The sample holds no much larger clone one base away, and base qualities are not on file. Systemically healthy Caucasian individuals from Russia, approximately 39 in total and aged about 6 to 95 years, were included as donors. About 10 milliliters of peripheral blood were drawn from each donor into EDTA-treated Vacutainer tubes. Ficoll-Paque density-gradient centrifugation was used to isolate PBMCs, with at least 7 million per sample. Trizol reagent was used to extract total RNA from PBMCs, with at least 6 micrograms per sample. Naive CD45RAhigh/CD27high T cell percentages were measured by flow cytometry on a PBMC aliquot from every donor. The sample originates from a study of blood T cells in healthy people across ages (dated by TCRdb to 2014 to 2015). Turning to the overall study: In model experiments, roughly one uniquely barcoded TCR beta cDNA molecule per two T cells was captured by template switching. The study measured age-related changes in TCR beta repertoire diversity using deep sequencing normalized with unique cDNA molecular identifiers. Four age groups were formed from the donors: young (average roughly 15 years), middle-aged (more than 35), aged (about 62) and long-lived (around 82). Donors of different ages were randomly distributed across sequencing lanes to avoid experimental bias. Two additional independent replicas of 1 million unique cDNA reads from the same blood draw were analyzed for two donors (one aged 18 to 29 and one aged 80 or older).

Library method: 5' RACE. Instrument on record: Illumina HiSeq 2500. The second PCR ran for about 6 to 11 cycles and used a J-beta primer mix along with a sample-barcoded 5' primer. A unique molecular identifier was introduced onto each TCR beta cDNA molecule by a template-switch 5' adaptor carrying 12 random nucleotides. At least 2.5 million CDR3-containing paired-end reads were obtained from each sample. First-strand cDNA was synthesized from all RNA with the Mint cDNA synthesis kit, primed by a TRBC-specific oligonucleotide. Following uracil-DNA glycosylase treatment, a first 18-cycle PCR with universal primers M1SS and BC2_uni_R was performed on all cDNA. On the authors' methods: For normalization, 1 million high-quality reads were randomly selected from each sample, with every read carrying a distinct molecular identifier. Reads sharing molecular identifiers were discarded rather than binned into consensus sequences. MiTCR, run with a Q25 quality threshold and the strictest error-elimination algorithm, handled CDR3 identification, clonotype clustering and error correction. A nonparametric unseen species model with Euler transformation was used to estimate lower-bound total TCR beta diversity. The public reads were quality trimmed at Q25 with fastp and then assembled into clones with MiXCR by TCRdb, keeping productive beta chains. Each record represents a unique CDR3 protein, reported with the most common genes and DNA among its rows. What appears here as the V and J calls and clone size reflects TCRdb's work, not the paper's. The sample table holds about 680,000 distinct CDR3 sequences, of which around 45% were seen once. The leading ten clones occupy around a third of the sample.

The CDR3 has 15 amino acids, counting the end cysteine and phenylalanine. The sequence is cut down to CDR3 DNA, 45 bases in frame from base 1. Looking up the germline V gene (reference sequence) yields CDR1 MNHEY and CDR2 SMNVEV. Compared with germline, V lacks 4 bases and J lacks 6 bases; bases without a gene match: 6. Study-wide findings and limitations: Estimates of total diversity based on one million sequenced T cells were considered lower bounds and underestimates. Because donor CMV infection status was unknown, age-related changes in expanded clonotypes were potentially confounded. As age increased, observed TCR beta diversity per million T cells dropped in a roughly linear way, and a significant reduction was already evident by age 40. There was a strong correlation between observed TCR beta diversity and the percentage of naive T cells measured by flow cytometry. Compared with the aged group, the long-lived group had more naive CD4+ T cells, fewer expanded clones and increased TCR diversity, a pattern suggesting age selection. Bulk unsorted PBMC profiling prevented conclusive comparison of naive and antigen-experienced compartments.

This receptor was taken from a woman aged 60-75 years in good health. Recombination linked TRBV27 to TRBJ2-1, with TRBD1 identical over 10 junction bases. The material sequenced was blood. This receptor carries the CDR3 CASSWGQGIRNEQFF. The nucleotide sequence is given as TGTGCCAGCAGTTGGGGACAGGGGATACGCAATGAGCAGTTCTTC.